The rows below give T cell receptor beta chains drawn from one sample of a study of blood T cells in healthy people across ages. TCRdb recomputed calls from the 5' RACE reads with MiXCR, one row per CDR3 protein. The sample lists over a million distinct CDR3 sequences, around 25% occurring once. Separately, the same data were catalogued under a study of T cells of mothers and their children.

The sequenced sample consisted of blood. These receptors all stem from a girl aged 2-10 years in good health. Each CDR3 is given without its conserved first and last residue.

TRBV20-1,10,TRBJ2-7,SARGPSYEQY
TRBV28,12,NA,ASSLIAGGFEQY
TRBV29-1,12,TRBJ2-4,LGEGTRAKNIQY
TRBV9,15,TRBJ2-5,ASSAEGRTSWVETQY
TRBV6-5,15,TRBJ1-1,ASSYNNLATPNTEAF
TRBV5-1,15,TRBJ2-5,ASSWGQRGALQETQY
TRBV6-6,13,TRBJ1-4,ASSPGGAANEKLF
TRBV11-2,14,TRBJ2-5,ASSLRGAPGQETQY
TRBV28,13,TRBJ2-6,ASSDMSPGANVLT
TRBV3-1,12,NA,ASSRPDNSYEQY
TRBV3-1,13,TRBJ1-6,ASSQVVGRGSPLH
TRBV12-3/TRBV12-4,12,TRBJ2-7,ASSLEGAGVEQY
TRBV2,12,TRBJ2-5,ASSPTGAEETQY
TRBV4-2,14,TRBJ2-5,ASSQDEPGRQETQY
TRBV25-1,13,TRBJ2-7,ASSNPGDGDYEQY
TRBV3-1,14,TRBJ2-5,ASSHFYRDRGETQY
TRBV29-1,11,TRBJ2-5,SVERGIQETQY
TRBV4-1,12,TRBJ1-6,ASSQESGNSPLH
TRBV28,13,TRBJ2-1,ASRLHGTLAAEQF
TRBV6-2/TRBV6-3,9,TRBJ2-7,ASREQGSAY
TRBV12-3/TRBV12-4,13,NA,ASRTSGVSYNEQF
TRBV12-3/TRBV12-4,13,TRBJ1-2,ASSPPLDRNYGYT
TRBV25-1,13,TRBJ1-2,ASSEYRTGGNGYT
TRBV20-1,10,TRBJ2-3,NASGSTDTQY
TRBV6-2/TRBV6-3,13,TRBJ2-2,ASSYWPGVIGELF
TRBV13,13,TRBJ2-1,ASSLRETAYYEQF
TRBV27,11,TRBJ2-7,ASSPLRGLEQY
TRBV14,11,NA,ASSQFPGYEQY
TRBV14,12,TRBJ2-1,AGSLTKREEDQF
TRBV12-5,14,TRBJ2-7,ASGFSKGHQPYEQY
TRBV11-2,9,TRBJ2-5,ASSSSETQY
TRBV7-9,15,TRBJ2-3,ASIPYTADEPSATQY
TRBV12-3/TRBV12-4,10,TRBJ2-5,ASSFVRETQY
TRBV7-9,11,TRBJ2-1,ASSQTPYNEQF
TRBV28,12,TRBJ2-1,ASSRAWLGNEQF
TRBV6-2/TRBV6-3,10,TRBJ1-2,ASSYPLYGYT
TRBV7-9,11,TRBJ2-7,ASSPGGSYEQY
TRBV12-5,13,TRBJ2-2,ASGSSDRGTGELF
TRBV20-1,12,TRBJ2-1,SARASGRNNEQF
TRBV20-1,13,TRBJ2-1,SALDRGPTYNEQF
TRBV7-6,15,TRBJ2-5,ASSLVWLAGDEETQY
TRBV3-1,12,TRBJ1-1,ASSRTGEAAEAF
TRBV21-1,13,TRBJ1-4,ASSKRGRGPEKLF
TRBV12-3/TRBV12-4,13,TRBJ1-5,ASRESGQGIQPQH
TRBV29-1,13,NA,SVEDYGAFDNEQF
TRBV7-9,14,TRBJ2-5,ASSSHVGVEQETQY
TRBV13,12,NA,ASSPHRGTYEQY
TRBV6-5,12,TRBJ1-4,ASSYSMGNEKLF
TRBV13,13,TRBJ2-5,ASSPSGPKQETQY
TRBV29-1,11,NA,SAELAGNYEQY
TRBV7-9,12,TRBJ2-2,ASSLDLGTGELF
TRBV12-3/TRBV12-4,13,TRBJ2-3,ASTLAGINTDTQY
TRBV2,12,TRBJ1-2,ASSENTGPYGYT
TRBV29-1,12,TRBJ2-4,SAAPSGRYDIQY
TRBV7-9,13,TRBJ2-5,ASSLYSAEVETQY
TRBV7-9,13,NA,ASSLWQGLSYEQY